The entry below gives a single T cell receptor (beta chain) sequence along with its context. As yet, its antigen is unknown. Profiled with immunoSEQ multiplex PCR; TCRdb holds only in-frame clones, not every one. Of about 30,000 clones in the sample, around nine tenths were seen once. The germline CDR1 and CDR2 sequences are SGDLS and YYNGEE. The trim removed 0 bases at V and 5 bases at J, leaving 7 bases unmatched. The CDR3 length is 17 residues. The data were taken from a study of OX40 agonist ivuxolimab in advanced cancers. For the study at large: A partial response was reached by three patients: one with hepatocellular carcinoma and two with cutaneous melanoma. General study results and limits: Circulating CD4+ and CD8+ T cells showed clonal expansion by week 6 at 0.1 to 3.0 mg/kg. Low levels of normalized T-cell clonal expansion also appeared in some nonresponders.

This sequence joins TRBV9 and TRBJ2-2; 10 nucleotides agree with TRBD2. The sample was CD4+ or CD8+ T cells sorted from blood, taken in a trial of the OX40 agonist ivuxolimab. The receptor comes from an adult with an advanced solid tumor such as melanoma, head and neck, liver or kidney cancer. The CDR3 DNA is TGTGCCAGCAGCGTAGACCTAGCGGGAGATTGGACCGGGGAGCTGTTTTTT. The encoded protein is CASSVDLAGDWTGELFF.